This T cell receptor (beta chain) was identified in a study of cytomegalovirus exposure and HLA in healthy donors. General observations from the study: Per published reports, the classifier diagnosed cytomegalovirus status with high specificity and sensitivity.

The PCR made use of 60 Vbeta and 13 Jbeta primers. Assay used: immunoSEQ multiplex PCR; TCRdb lists only in-frame clones, some missing. The sample lists some 160,000 clones, 84% occurring once. V dropped 4 bases and J dropped 3 bases, with 21 bases sitting between them. The CDR3 is made up of 17 amino acids. Germline V CDR1 and CDR2: SGHVS, FQNEAQ. Donors had nominal health at sampling but likely had unrecorded immune exposures. Details on this clone: Its cognate antigen is unknown.

V is TRBV7-8 and J is TRBJ1-1; perhaps TRBD1 as D (5 bases). Sequencing input: PBMCs. The TCR sequence derives from a man aged 18 to 30 in good health and CMV-seronegative. The CDR3 DNA reads as TGTGCCAGCAGCTCCCGGGCGGGGGGGACCCTACACACTGAAGCTTTCTTT. Protein sequence: CASSSRAGGTLHTEAFF.